The 29 T cell receptor beta chains presented below share a single source sample, sequenced in a study of shared clonotypes between healthy human individuals. Sequencing used immunoSEQ multiplex PCR; TCRdb keeps in-frame clones, though not all of them. The table has some 2,100,000 clones, approximately 94% seen once. Sequenced sample: naive CD4+ T cells sorted from blood. Indicated subset: CD45RA+ positively selected. The receptor source for this set is a man between 18 and 35 years old in good health.

The chain has TRBV7-2 and TRBJ2-7; D gene uncertain. Deletions cut 1 base from V and 5 bases from J, with 12 bases between. CDR1 and CDR2 (germline): SGHTA, FQGNSA. This CDR3 is built from 14 residues. The DNA for the CDR3 is TGTGCCAGCAGCTTAGGGTCAGGCCGCGACGAGCAGTACTTC. It encodes CASSLGSGRDEQYF.

The chain links TRBV18 to TRBJ1-2; TRBD1 matches 8 bases. Losses at the gene ends were 6 bases for V and 2 bases for J; bases not matched to a gene: 11. The germline V gene has CDR1 KGHSH and CDR2 LQKENI. The CDR3 consists of 16 residues. CDR3: CASSRTGPGGNYGYTF. The CDR3 coding sequence is TGTGCCAGCTCGCGGACAGGGCCCGGGGGCAACTATGGCTACACCTTC.

In this sample, this clone turned up once. The J gene is TRBJ2-1, the V gene TRBV7-3; TRBD2 might be the D (6 bases). The CDR3 loop spans 15 amino acids. The V end was cut by 5 bases, the J end by 6 bases, with 17 bases between. Germline CDR1 SGHTA, CDR2 FQGTGA. For the CDR3, the DNA is TGTGCCAGCAGCGAAACCGGAGGGGCAACCAATGAGCAGTTCTTC. Translated, it gives CASSETGGATNEQFF.

V gene TRBV6-5 combines with J gene TRBJ2-1, with D perhaps matching TRBD2 (5 bases). This CDR3 is 14 amino acids long. The V gene's germline CDR1 is MNHEY and CDR2 SVGAGI. V was cut by 4 bases and J by 5 bases, with 12 bases left in between. The CDR3 spells CASSFQFGDNEQFF. DNA for the CDR3: TGTGCCAGCAGTTTCCAGTTCGGGGACAATGAGCAGTTCTTC.

The chain links TRBV7-2 to TRBJ2-7, with D maybe TRBD2 (6 bases). The CDR3 runs to 13 residues. Germline lookup yields CDR1 SGHTA and CDR2 FQGNSA. Trimming took off 2 bases at V and 5 bases at J, with 10 bases between the two ends. CDR3 in amino acids: CASSLSGGNEQYF. The DNA for the CDR3 is TGTGCCAGCAGCTTATCCGGCGGGAACGAGCAGTACTTC.

CDR3 protein: CASSSGQSVHNEQFF. The CDR3 DNA reads TGTGCCAGCAGTTCCGGACAGAGTGTTCACAATGAGCAGTTCTTC. The chain carries TRBV6-6 and TRBJ2-1, with D possibly being TRBD1 (6 bases). V was trimmed by 4 bases and J by 5 bases, leaving 15 bases between them. CDR1 and CDR2 from the germline V gene are MNHNY and SVGAGI (reference sequence). This CDR3 is 15 amino acids long.

CDR3 bases: TGTGCCAGCAGTGAACAGGGTACGAATTCACCCCTCCACTTT. Protein: CASSEQGTNSPLHF. V is TRBV6-4 and J is TRBJ1-6; TRBD1 is a possible D gene (6 bases). Germline CDR1 and CDR2: MRHNA and SNTAGT. This CDR3 is 14 amino acids long. Trimming left V 3 bases short and J 7 bases short, with 10 bases between.

The chain links TRBV7-3 to TRBJ2-3; 7 nucleotides line up with TRBD2. From germline, CDR1 is SGHTA and CDR2 FQGTGA. CDR3 length equals 15 residues. V lost 1 base and J lost 5; bases outside the gene matches: 6. The CDR3 DNA reads as TGTGCCAGCAGCTTAAAGTGGGACTACCGAGATACGCAGTATTTT. Its translation is CASSLKWDYRDTQYF.

The chain's CDR3 is CASSPALRAENTIYF. CDR3 DNA: TGTGCCAGCTCACCCGCGCTCAGGGCCGAAAACACCATATATTTT. The chain is built from TRBV18 and TRBJ1-3; weak D call: TRBD1 (5 bases). The CDR3 contains 15 residues. V was trimmed by 3 bases and J by 6 bases, leaving 15 bases between them. Per the germline V gene, CDR1 is KGHSH and CDR2 is LQKENI.

The chain has TRBV6-1 and TRBJ1-6; D unresolved. CDR1 MNHNS and CDR2 SASEGT come from the germline V gene. The CDR3 runs 15 residues. V lost 5 bases and J 2 bases, leaving 10 bases between the germline ends. The CDR3 nucleotides are TGTGCCAGCAGTTCCGACCGGGCCTATAATTCACCCCTCCACTTT. It is translated as CASSSDRAYNSPLHF.

The chain is built from TRBV7-8 and TRBJ2-7; 10 positions agree with TRBD1. This CDR3 has 16 residues. The germline gives CDR1 SGHVS, CDR2 FQNEAQ. The ends lost 5 bases at V and 4 bases at J; junction bases unmatched: 11. This CDR3 is CASSPQAGTGAYEQYF. CDR3 bases: TGTGCCAGCAGCCCCCAAGCTGGGACAGGGGCTTACGAGCAGTACTTC.

With regard to this clone: In the same sample, other DNA sequences code for this CDR3. This chain uses TRBV6-6 with TRBJ2-7; D is unresolved. This CDR3 comprises 11 residues. Trimming removed 6 bases at V and 1 base at J, with 4 bases between. Germline values: CDR1 MNHNY, CDR2 SVGAGI (reference sequence). CDR3 bases: TGTGCCAGCAGCCCTTCCTACGAGCAGTACTTC. Protein sequence: CASSPSYEQYF.

The gene calls are TRBV9 and TRBJ2-1; 11 nucleotides align to TRBD2. The CDR3 contains 17 residues. The ends lost 1 base at V and 8 bases at J; junction bases unmatched: 11. Germline CDR1 and CDR2: SGDLS and YYNGEE. CDR3 DNA: TGTGCCAGCAGCGTAAGGAGTCTAGCGGGAGGTGGGGATGAGCAGTTCTTC. This translates into CASSVRSLAGGGDEQFF.

The chain carries TRBV7-8 and TRBJ2-7, with D unclear. Trimming took off 0 bases at V and 2 bases at J, with 8 bases between the two ends. Looked up from germline, CDR1 is SGHVS and CDR2 is FQNEAQ. The CDR3 totals 14 residues. The CDR3 sequence is CASSLATLTYEQYF. CDR3 nucleotide sequence: TGTGCCAGCAGCTTAGCTACACTCACCTACGAGCAGTACTTC.

CDR3 sequence: CASSFLAGARYEQYF. CDR3 bases: TGTGCCAGCAGCTTCCTAGCGGGAGCTCGTTACGAGCAGTACTTC. The V and J genes are TRBV7-2 and TRBJ2-7; TRBD2 matches 10 bases. Losses at the gene ends were 3 bases for V and 4 bases for J; bases not matched to a gene: 6. Germline V lookup: CDR1 SGHTA, CDR2 FQGNSA. This CDR3 is 15 amino acids long.

This chain joins TRBV5-1 and TRBJ2-5; 11 bases map to TRBD1. CDR3 length: 15 amino acids. CDR1 SGHRS and CDR2 YFSETQ come from the germline V gene. J gave up 0 bases and V 4 bases, and 2 bases lay outside the gene matches. The CDR3 DNA is TGCGCCAGCAGCAGGACAGGGGGCTACCAAGAGACCCAGTACTTC. The encoded protein is CASSRTGGYQETQYF.

This chain joins TRBV27 and TRBJ1-2, with no clear D. The V end lost 0 bases, the J end lost 8 bases, and 13 bases lay between the germline ends. Germline-derived CDR1 and CDR2 are MNHEY and SMNVEV (reference sequence). This CDR3 comprises 14 residues. This CDR3 is CASSLSPPTNGYTF. CDR3 nucleotides: TGTGCCAGCAGTTTATCCCCTCCCACAAACGGCTACACCTTC.

This chain joins TRBV5-5 and TRBJ2-7, with D perhaps TRBD1 (5 bases). The CDR3 length is 17 residues. V was trimmed by 3 bases and J by 4 bases, leaving 23 bases between them. Germline CDR1 is SGHKS and CDR2 is YYEKEE (reference sequence). CDR3 in amino acids: CASSSLSSVGRVYEQYF. In DNA, the CDR3 is TGTGCCAGCAGCTCCCTATCGAGTGTCGGCAGGGTTTACGAGCAGTACTTC.

V usage is TRBV4-2 and J usage is TRBJ1-2; 8 bases map to TRBD1. The CDR3 runs to 14 residues. Losses at the gene ends were 0 bases for V and 3 bases for J; bases not matched to a gene: 0. The germline CDR1 and CDR2 sequences are LGHNA and YNFKEQ. The CDR3 region has the DNA TGTGCCAGCAGCCAAGAGGACAGGGACTATGGCTACACCTTC. Protein product: CASSQEDRDYGYTF.

The chain joins TRBV6-5 to TRBJ1-5; no clear D gene. Germline V lookup: CDR1 MNHEY, CDR2 SVGAGI. Trimming stripped 2 bases from V and 4 bases from J, with 6 bases between. The CDR3 is 13 residues long. The CDR3 DNA reads TGTGCCAGCAGTTACACTAAGAATCAGCCCCAGCATTTT. Protein product: CASSYTKNQPQHF.

CDR3 protein: CASIAPSGETQYF. CDR3 sequence (DNA): TGTGCCAGCATCGCCCCATCGGGAGAGACCCAGTACTTC. V is TRBV7-2 and J is TRBJ2-5; no reliable D call. V was clipped by 7 bases and J by 4 bases, with 13 bases between them. The germline V gene encodes CDR1 SGHTA and CDR2 FQGNSA. This CDR3 region has 13 residues. Drawing the rest from reference TRBV7-2 and TRBJ2-5, the complete variable domain is GAGVSQSPSNKVTEKGKDVELRCDPISGHTALYWYRQSLGQGLEFLIYFQGNSAPDKSGLPSDRFSAERTGGSVSTLTIQRTQQEDSAVYLCASIAPSGETQYFGPGTRLLVL.

V usage is TRBV11-2 and J usage is TRBJ1-1; 7 bases are a match to TRBD1. V gave up 7 bases and J gave up 4 bases; unmatched junction bases: 9. Germline loops: CDR1 SGHAT, CDR2 FQNNGV. The CDR3 length is 14 residues. CDR3 in amino acids: CASTLGQWATEAFF. The CDR3 DNA reads as TGTGCCAGCACCCTGGGACAGTGGGCCACTGAAGCTTTCTTT.

The rearrangement links TRBV7-2 to TRBJ2-7; maybe TRBD1 (6 bases). V shed 4 bases and J shed 0 bases, with 10 bases lying between them. Germline V CDR1 and CDR2: SGHTA, FQGNSA. The CDR3 runs 14 residues. CDR3 bases: TGTGCCAGCAGCTATGACAGGAACTCCTACGAGCAGTACTTC. Translating it yields CASSYDRNSYEQYF. Looking up the rest from reference TRBV7-2 and TRBJ2-7 gives the full variable domain: GAGVSQSPSNKVTEKGKDVELRCDPISGHTALYWYRQSLGQGLEFLIYFQGNSAPDKSGLPSDRFSAERTGGSVSTLTIQRTQQEDSAVYLCASSYDRNSYEQYFGPGTRLTVT.

This clone was counted a single time. The chain couples TRBV6-5 to TRBJ1-5, with D uncertain. Germline V gene data show CDR1 as MNHEY and CDR2 as SVGAGI. This CDR3 region has 13 residues. The ends were cut back, 6 bases at V and 2 bases at J, with 8 bases in the middle. Here the CDR3 DNA reads TGTGCCAGCAGCGAGGGCGGCAATCAGCCCCAGCATTTT. Protein: CASSEGGNQPQHF.

CDR3 sequence (DNA): TGTGCCTGGAGTGTCAAGGGGGCAATTGAAAAACTGTTTTTT. It specifies CAWSVKGAIEKLFF. V is TRBV30 and J is TRBJ1-4; TRBD1 aligns across 7 bases. V lost 0 bases, J lost 7 bases, and 5 bases stayed unmatched. CDR1 GTSNPN and CDR2 SVGIG come from the germline V gene (reference sequence). The CDR3 spans 14 residues. The full variable domain, in which reference TRBV30 and TRBJ1-4 provide the parts outside the CDR3, is SQTIHQWPATLVQPVGSPLSLECTVEGTSNPNLYWYRQAAGRGLQLLFYSVGIGQISSEVPQNLSASRPQDRQFILSSKKLLLSDSGFYLCAWSVKGAIEKLFFGSGTQLSVL.

J is TRBJ2-1 and V is TRBV7-9, with 10 bases lining up with TRBD1. Per the germline V gene, CDR1 is SEHNR and CDR2 is FQNEAQ (reference sequence). This CDR3 spans 16 amino acids. Unmatched junction bases numbered 9, after V lost 5 bases and J lost 5 bases. The CDR3 sequence: CASSPKPGQGNNEQFF. CDR3 coding DNA: TGTGCCAGCAGCCCAAAACCGGGACAGGGGAACAATGAGCAGTTCTTC.

This clone was recorded only once. The DNA of the CDR3 is TGTGCCAGCAGTTACCGGGAGAGCTCCTACGAGCAGTACTTC. Protein product: CASSYRESSYEQYF. The chain has TRBV6-5 and TRBJ2-7; weak D call: TRBD2 (6 bases). CDR1 is MNHEY, CDR2 SVGAGI, per germline. The CDR3 extends over 14 amino acids. V lost 2 bases and J 0 bases, leaving 8 bases between the germline ends.

V is TRBV5-4 and J is TRBJ1-5; no reliable D call. The CDR3 runs 15 residues. In germline, CDR1 is SGHNT, CDR2 YYREEE (reference sequence). The V and J ends lost 4 bases and 0 bases respectively, with 11 bases between them. CDR3: CASSPLPDSNQPQHF. CDR3 DNA: TGTGCCAGCAGCCCTTTGCCGGATAGCAATCAGCCCCAGCATTTT.

The count of this clone is one. The chain joins TRBV5-6 to TRBJ1-2; 8 bases fit TRBD1. CDR3 length equals 15 residues. V lost 3 bases, J lost 4 bases, and 8 bases stayed unmatched. Germline CDR1 is SGHDT and CDR2 is YYEEEE. CDR3 sequence (DNA): TGTGCCAGCAGCTCGGCGACAGGGGTCCCCTATGGCTACACCTTC. As protein: CASSSATGVPYGYTF.